These 21 T cell receptor beta chains came from one sample sequenced in a study of blood T cells in healthy people across ages. Together with a sample-barcoded 5' primer, a J-beta primer mix was included in a second PCR lasting 7 to 11 cycles. TCRdb analysed the 5' RACE reads with MiXCR anew, one entry per CDR3 protein. The sample yields around 1,000,000 distinct CDR3 sequences, around two fifths seen once. The sequenced sample consisted of blood. All receptors come from a man between 18 and 35 years old in good health.

There are a few counts of this clonotype. This chain connects TRBV10-3 to TRBJ1-2, with D hard to call. V lost 0 bases to trimming and J lost 4 bases, with 9 bases between them. The CDR3 covers 14 residues. CDR1 is ENHRY and CDR2 is SYGVKD in the germline V gene. The CDR3 loop reads CAISESPVTYGYTF. The CDR3 DNA is TGTGCCATCAGTGAGTCGCCCGTTACCTATGGCTACACCTTC.

This clonotype was picked up a small number of times. The chain is built from TRBV19 and TRBJ2-4; a weak D match, TRBD2 (6 bases). The CDR3 is 19 amino acids. The germline CDR1 and CDR2 sequences are LNHDA and SQIVND (reference sequence). Trimming pared 3 bases from V and 1 base from J, leaving 22 bases between. The CDR3 DNA follows: TGTGCCAGTAGTATTCGGCTGTCGGCGGGAACGGGGGCCAAAAACATTCAGTACTTC. It codes for CASSIRLSAGTGAKNIQYF.

As concerns this clonotype: At one of its ends the junction is not consistent with the germline gene, which may arise from a read error. The chain employs TRBV28 and TRBJ1-5, with D unclear. Looked up from germline, CDR1 is MDHEN and CDR2 is SYDVKM. The CDR3 runs 16 residues. The CDR3 nucleotides read TGTGCCAGCAGTTTAGAGGGTCGCCTCCGACATCAACCCCAGCATTTT. This encodes CASSLEGRLRHQPQHF.

This clonotype was picked up a small number of times. The CDR3 bases are TGTGCCAGCAGCTTAGCAACTGGGTTGGGCTATGGCTACACCTTC. Its translation is CASSLATGLGYGYTF. This rearrangement joins TRBV7-2 to TRBJ1-2, with D hard to call. The length of the CDR3 is 15 residues. Germline CDR1 reads SGHTA; CDR2 reads FQGNSA. Trimming cost V 0 bases and J 4 bases, with 12 bases left between them.

This clonotype was observed a few times. V usage is TRBV20-1 and J usage is TRBJ2-7; D could derive from TRBD1 or TRBD2 (6 bases each). The end of the DNA aligns better with TRBJ2-5, so the J call may be wrong. The CDR3 spans 11 residues. CDR1 and CDR2 from the germline V gene are DFQATT and SNEGSKA (reference sequence). CDR3 coding DNA: TGCAGGGGGGGCCCACAAGAGACCCAGTACTTC. It yields the protein CRGGPQETQYF.

This chain connects TRBV28 to TRBJ1-1; unclear D gene. Germline values: CDR1 MDHEN, CDR2 SYDVKM. The germline V and J ends were trimmed by 8 bases and 1 base, with 8 bases remaining between them. CDR3 length: 12 residues. In DNA form, the CDR3 reads TGTGCCAGCCGAATAACGAACACTGAAGCTTTCTTT. Protein product: CASRITNTEAFF. Full variable domain (remainder filled in from reference TRBV28 and TRBJ1-1): DVKVTQSSRYLVKRTGEKVFLECVQDMDHENMFWYRQDPGLGLRLIYFSYDVKMKEKGDIPEGYSVSREKKERFSLILESASTNQTSMYLCASRITNTEAFFGQGTRLTVV.

The chain couples TRBV7-2 to TRBJ1-4, with D hard to call. Trimming removed 4 bases from V and 3 bases from J, with 12 bases in between. This CDR3 contains 15 residues. CDR1 is SGHTA and CDR2 is FQGNSA in the germline V gene. The CDR3 region is CASSWAANANEKLFF. CDR3 nucleotides: TGTGCCAGCAGCTGGGCCGCGAATGCTAATGAAAAACTGTTTTTT.

The chain is built from TRBV7-2 and TRBJ2-2; 8 bases line up with TRBD1. Trimming removed 2 bases from V and 5 bases from J; junction bases left unmatched: 7. The CDR3 runs to 16 residues. Germline values: CDR1 SGHTA, CDR2 FQGNSA. The CDR3 sequence: CASSLFGQGTTGELFF. CDR3 DNA: TGTGCCAGCAGCTTATTCGGACAGGGAACGACCGGGGAGCTGTTTTTT.

The sample holds a few counts of this clonotype. A clone one base away is much larger, so this may be a read error. The chain combines TRBV4-1 with TRBJ1-2; D gene unclear. Trimming pared 1 base from V and 2 bases from J, leaving 8 bases between. The CDR3 consists of 14 residues. CDR1 and CDR2 from the germline V gene are MGHRA and YSYEKL. DNA of the CDR3: TGCGCCAGCAGCCAAGGGGTAGGGAACTATGGCTACACCTTC. This gives the protein CASSQGVGNYGYTF.

V and J are TRBV20-1 and TRBJ1-1, with D uncertain. Germline CDR1 DFQATT, CDR2 SNEGSKA (reference sequence). The CDR3 totals 11 residues. Trimming stripped 3 bases from V and 11 bases from J, with 13 bases between. CDR3 protein: CSASPQPSAFF. CDR3 nucleotide sequence: TGCAGTGCTAGCCCCCAGCCTTCGGCTTTCTTT.

This clonotype was detected a few times. V gene TRBV9 combines with J gene TRBJ1-1; possible D gene TRBD1, 5 bases. The V gene's germline CDR1 is SGDLS and CDR2 YYNGEE. Trimming stripped 2 bases from V and 1 base from J, with 9 bases between. The CDR3 has 14 amino acids. The CDR3 DNA reads TGTGCCAGCAGCGTGAGGGGATCGAACACTGAAGCTTTCTTT. Translation: CASSVRGSNTEAFF.

The chain recombines TRBV10-3 with TRBJ1-1; unclear D gene. Between the trimmed V and J ends, which lost 2 bases and 4 bases, there was a span of 8 bases. CDR3 length equals 13 residues. Germline lookup yields CDR1 ENHRY and CDR2 SYGVKD. The CDR3 DNA follows: TGTGCCATCAGTGAGAATGTCCGCACTGAAGCTTTCTTT. Its translation is CAISENVRTEAFF.

V is TRBV5-1 and J is TRBJ2-1; D ambiguous. Germline V gene sequence: CDR1 SGHRS, CDR2 YFSETQ. Trimming removed 0 bases from V and 10 bases from J, with 14 bases in between. This CDR3 has 14 residues. CDR3: CASSLVADSKEQFF. The CDR3 region has the DNA TGCGCCAGCAGCTTGGTGGCAGACTCCAAGGAGCAGTTCTTC.

The gene calls are TRBV20-1 and TRBJ2-3; the D is unclear. The CDR3 extends over 15 amino acids. Germline assignment: CDR1 DFQATT and CDR2 SNEGSKA (reference sequence). Trimming pared 3 bases from V and 0 bases from J, leaving 13 bases between. The CDR3 is CSASPRHPSTDTQYF. For the CDR3, the DNA is TGCAGTGCTAGCCCCAGGCATCCTAGCACAGATACGCAGTATTTT.

This clonotype was counted between two and nine times. The chain carries TRBV5-4 and TRBJ1-2; D not certain. CDR3 length equals 14 residues. Germline V CDR1 and CDR2: SGHNT, YYREEE (reference sequence). The germline V and J ends were trimmed by 1 base and 4 bases, with 11 bases remaining between them. For the CDR3, the DNA is TGTGCCAGCAGCTTGCGGGGAGCCTCCTATGGCTACACCTTC. This gives the protein CASSLRGASYGYTF.

The CDR3 region is CSALTGDGSPLHF. The CDR3 DNA is TGCAGTGCCCTCACAGGGGATGGGTCACCCCTCCACTTT. The V and J genes are TRBV20-1 and TRBJ1-6, with TRBD1 identical over 7 bases. J was trimmed by 10 bases and V by 6 bases; bases with no gene match: 9. CDR1 and CDR2 from the germline V gene are DFQATT and SNEGSKA (reference sequence). The CDR3 is made up of 13 amino acids.

Ten or more counts support this clonotype. At one boundary the junction diverges from the germline segment, which might be a read error. The gene calls are TRBV3-1 and TRBJ1-5, with D unclear. CDR3 length: 14 residues. Germline V gives CDR1 LGHDT, CDR2 YNNKEL (reference sequence). CDR3 DNA sequence: TGCGCCAGCAGCCAAGGGCTCAGCAATCAGCCCCAGCATTTT. Translating it yields CASSQGLSNQPQHF. The full variable domain, with the rest looked up from reference TRBV3-1 and TRBJ1-5, is DTAVSQTPKYLVTQMGNDKSIKCEQNLGHDTMYWYKQDSKKFLKIMFSYNNKELIINETVPNRFSPKSPDKAHLNLHINSLELGDSAVYFCASSQGLSNQPQHFGDGTRLSIL.

The chain links TRBV6-4 to TRBJ2-3; 8 nucleotides agree with TRBD1. Unmatched junction bases numbered 3, after V lost 5 bases and J lost 5 bases. The length of the CDR3 is 13 residues. Germline assignment: CDR1 MRHNA and CDR2 SNTAGT. CDR3 in amino acids: CASSTDREDTQYF. CDR3 in DNA: TGTGCCAGCAGTACGGACAGGGAAGATACGCAGTATTTT.

The chain has TRBV3-1 and TRBJ1-3; TRBD1 is a possible D gene (6 bases). V dropped 4 bases and J dropped 4 bases, with 17 bases sitting between them. This CDR3 region has 16 residues. Germline CDR1 LGHDT, CDR2 YNNKEL (reference sequence). The CDR3 loop is CASSLVGGLSGNTIYF. In DNA, the CDR3 is TGTGCCAGCAGCCTCGTCGGGGGGCTGTCGGGAAACACCATATATTTT. Combining the CDR3 with reference TRBV3-1 and TRBJ1-3 gives the whole variable domain DTAVSQTPKYLVTQMGNDKSIKCEQNLGHDTMYWYKQDSKKFLKIMFSYNNKELIINETVPNRFSPKSPDKAHLNLHINSLELGDSAVYFCASSLVGGLSGNTIYFGEGSWLTVV.

This clonotype was picked up many times. The CDR3 bases are TGCGCCAGCAGCTTTTCACGGGGGGACAATGAGCAGTTCTTC. This gives the protein CASSFSRGDNEQFF. The rearrangement links TRBV5-1 to TRBJ2-1; 7 positions match TRBD2. The length of the CDR3 is 14 residues. The ends lost 2 bases at V and 5 bases at J; junction bases unmatched: 4. Germline loops: CDR1 SGHRS, CDR2 YFSETQ.

This sequence joins TRBV15 and TRBJ1-1, with no clear D. The V gene lost 0 bases and the J gene lost 6 bases, with 11 bases spanning the gap. This CDR3 contains 14 residues. The germline V gene encodes CDR1 LNHNV and CDR2 YYDKDF (reference sequence). CDR3 coding DNA: TGTGCCACCAGCAGAGATAGCCACAGAGCTGAAGCTTTCTTT. It specifies CATSRDSHRAEAFF.